The 14 T cell receptor beta chains listed next were all sequenced from one sample in a study of shared clonotypes between healthy human individuals. The protocol was immunoSEQ multiplex PCR, while the TCRdb copy is restricted to in-frame clones and leaves out a portion. The table shows about 680,000 clones, with about 78% occurring only once. Material for sequencing was memory CD4+ T cells sorted from blood. The sample's subset: CD45RA-negative fraction. The receptors stem from a woman in her 30s in good health.

V usage is TRBV28 and J usage is TRBJ1-5; 7 positions match TRBD1. This CDR3 is built from 16 residues. Germline CDR1 and CDR2: MDHEN and SYDVKM. V lost 6 bases to trimming and J lost 7 bases; unmatched junction nucleotides: 15. CDR3 amino acids: CASRPPGLRGPQPQHF. The CDR3 DNA reads TGTGCCAGCAGACCCCCCGGGTTGAGGGGGCCGCAGCCCCAGCATTTT.

This clone was observed a few times. The identical CDR3 is also encoded by other nucleotide sequences in the sample. The rearrangement uses TRBV11-2 and TRBJ1-2; D is undetermined. Trimming took off 1 base at V and 3 bases at J, with 6 bases between the two ends. Germline V gives CDR1 SGHAT, CDR2 FQNNGV. This CDR3 is built from 13 residues. Written as DNA, the CDR3 is TGTGCCAGCAGCTTAGGGAGCGACTATGGCTACACCTTC. As protein: CASSLGSDYGYTF.

This clone was detected once. This chain links TRBV5-4 with TRBJ1-1; TRBD1 agrees at 12 bases. CDR1 is SGHNT, CDR2 YYREEE, per germline (reference sequence). The CDR3 spans 16 residues. The ends lost 3 bases at V and 4 bases at J; junction bases unmatched: 7. In DNA, the CDR3 is TGTGCCAGCAGCTGGGGGGGACAGGGGGCGATCACTGAAGCTTTCTTT. It is translated as CASSWGGQGAITEAFF.

J is TRBJ2-6 and V is TRBV21-1; the table's D call of TRBD1 was not tested on the DNA. TRBV21-1 is classified as a pseudogene. The CDR3 extends over 17 amino acids. The CDR3 loop reads CASSKLRGRAGANVLTF. The CDR3 nucleotides are TGTGCCAGCAGCAAACTTAGGGGTCGGGCTGGGGCCAACGTCCTGACTTTC.

The chain uses TRBV19 and TRBJ1-2; D is unclear. CDR1 is LNHDA and CDR2 is SQIVND in the germline V gene (reference sequence). The ends were cut back, 6 bases at V and 2 bases at J, with 13 bases in the middle. This CDR3 has 14 residues. The CDR3 coding sequence is TGTGCCAGTAGCGAACCGGGCCGCAACTATGGCTACACCTTC. It encodes CASSEPGRNYGYTF.

This rearrangement joins TRBV7-9 to TRBJ2-1; TRBD2 agrees at 9 bases. Per the germline V gene, CDR1 is SEHNR and CDR2 is FQNEAQ (reference sequence). The CDR3 totals 15 residues. V was clipped by 1 base and J by 4 bases; unmatched bases: 2. CDR3 in DNA: TGTGCCAGCAGCTTAGGGGCGGGAGGGTACAATGAGCAGTTCTTC. As protein: CASSLGAGGYNEQFF. Based on the CDR3 plus reference TRBV7-9 and TRBJ2-1, the full variable domain is DTGVSQNPRHKITKRGQNVTFRCDPISEHNRLYWYRQTLGQGPEFLTYFQNEAQLEKSRLLSDRFSAERPKGSFSTLEIQRTEQGDSAMYLCASSLGAGGYNEQFFGPGTRLTVL.

The chain carries TRBV19 and TRBJ1-5; 8 bases line up with TRBD1. CDR1 is LNHDA, CDR2 SQIVND, per germline (reference sequence). CDR3 length equals 15 residues. The J segment lost 2 bases and the V segment lost 7 bases, leaving 7 bases of the junction unmatched. The DNA of the CDR3 is TGTGCCAGTACCATGGACAGGGTGGGCAATCAGCCCCAGCATTTT. It is translated as CASTMDRVGNQPQHF.

The DNA for the CDR3 is TGCGCCAGCAGCTGGGGGTGGGAGGGGCCGTCTTACGAGCAGTACTTC. Translation: CASSWGWEGPSYEQYF. The chain is built from TRBV5-1 and TRBJ2-7, with 7 bases fitting TRBD2. The CDR3 contains 16 residues. V lost 3 bases and J lost 4; bases outside the gene matches: 13. CDR1 SGHRS and CDR2 YFSETQ come from the germline V gene.

This clone was counted a single time. In the same sample, other DNA sequences code for this CDR3. The CDR3 is CASSTLWEQYF. DNA of the CDR3: TGTGCCAGCAGCACCCTTTGGGAGCAGTACTTC. The chain carries TRBV28 and TRBJ2-7, with unresolved D. The CDR3 length is 11 residues. V was pared by 6 bases and J by 7 bases, with 10 bases between. The germline V gene has CDR1 MDHEN and CDR2 SYDVKM.

This clone was detected only once. The CDR3 here is CASSTGSAYEQYF. The CDR3 DNA reads as TGTGCCAGCAGTACAGGGTCTGCCTACGAGCAGTACTTC. The chain has TRBV6-1 and TRBJ2-7, with TRBD1 as a possible D gene (6 bases). V lost 5 bases, J lost 2 bases, and 10 bases lay in between. CDR1 is MNHNS and CDR2 is SASEGT in the germline V gene. The CDR3 sequence is 13 residues long.

The chain employs TRBV7-2 and TRBJ1-1; D unclear. Trimming cost V 5 bases and J 1 base, with 5 bases left between them. The CDR3 is 12 residues long. In germline, CDR1 is SGHTA, CDR2 FQGNSA. Here the CDR3 reads CASSPKNTEAFF. In DNA, the CDR3 is TGTGCCAGCAGCCCGAAGAACACTGAAGCTTTCTTT. The whole variable domain, remainder taken from reference TRBV7-2 and TRBJ1-1, is GAGVSQSPSNKVTEKGKDVELRCDPISGHTALYWYRQSLGQGLEFLIYFQGNSAPDKSGLPSDRFSAERTGGSVSTLTIQRTQQEDSAVYLCASSPKNTEAFFGQGTRLTVV.

This clone was recorded many times. The rearrangement uses TRBV28 and TRBJ2-3, with TRBD2 matching over 13 bases. This CDR3 has 15 amino acids. Germline lookup yields CDR1 MDHEN and CDR2 SYDVKM. With 6 bases clipped from V and 9 bases from J, the junction kept 9 bases outside the gene matches. The chain's CDR3 is CASRLGVGLAGTQYF. CDR3 DNA sequence: TGTGCCAGCAGGTTGGGGGTGGGACTAGCGGGAACGCAGTATTTT.

This rearrangement joins TRBV5-1 to TRBJ1-6; D is ambiguous. The CDR3 loop spans 14 amino acids. CDR1 is SGHRS, CDR2 YFSETQ, per germline. Trimming shortened V by 0 bases and J by 8 bases, and 9 bases separated the two germline ends. CDR3 residues: CASSLVLGDSPLHF. The CDR3 DNA sequence: TGCGCCAGCAGCTTGGTATTGGGAGATTCACCCCTCCACTTT.

This clone was seen a single time. The CDR3 DNA follows: TGTGCCAGCAGCTTCGGAGGGTTCTCCTACGAGCAGTACTTC. This codes for CASSFGGFSYEQYF. V usage is TRBV7-9 and J usage is TRBJ2-7, with a weak D call TRBD2 (6 bases). Trimming removed 3 bases from V and 0 bases from J, with 9 bases in between. This CDR3 is built from 14 residues. The germline CDR1 and CDR2 sequences are SEHNR and FQNEAQ (reference sequence). The variable domain in full, completed from reference TRBV7-9 and TRBJ2-7, reads DTGVSQNPRHKITKRGQNVTFRCDPISEHNRLYWYRQTLGQGPEFLTYFQNEAQLEKSRLLSDRFSAERPKGSFSTLEIQRTEQGDSAMYLCASSFGGFSYEQYFGPGTRLTVT.